These 27 T cell receptor beta chains share one sample of origin, sequenced in a study of beta chain features in type 1 diabetes. The authors reverse transcribed all of the isolated RNA, so sequencing captured expressed TCRB transcripts. Profiling relied on immunoSEQ multiplex PCR, and the TCRdb table lists in-frame clones only, not all of them. Among around 340,000 clones, around a fifth were seen once, and the ten largest hold around 0.04%. Sequencing used naive CD4+ T cells from blood. These receptors all come from a young woman in good health.

The sample holds a few counts of this clone. V gene TRBV7-3 combines with J gene TRBJ2-4; 9 nucleotides align to TRBD1. The CDR3 runs 16 residues. With 5 bases clipped from V and 7 bases from J, the junction kept 12 bases outside the gene matches. The germline CDR1 and CDR2 sequences are SGHTA and FQGTGA. CDR3 bases: TGTGCCAGCAGCCCCAGAGCCGGGACAGGGAGGAACATTCAGTACTTC. Protein product: CASSPRAGTGRNIQYF.

This clone has a handful of counts. This chain joins TRBV19 and TRBJ1-4; no reliable D call. Germline V gives CDR1 LNHDA, CDR2 SQIVND (reference sequence). V was shortened by 5 bases and J by 6 bases, with 13 bases between the two germline ends. CDR3 length: 14 residues. DNA of the CDR3: TGTGCCAGTAGTCTACGACGGAGTGATGAAAAACTGTTTTTT. It translates to CASSLRRSDEKLFF. The whole variable domain, remainder taken from reference TRBV19 and TRBJ1-4, is DGGITQSPKYLFRKEGQNVTLSCEQNLNHDAMYWYRQDPGQGLRLIYYSQIVNDFQKGDIAEGYSVSREKKESFPLTVTSAQKNPTAFYLCASSLRRSDEKLFFGSGTQLSVL.

This clone was found a few times. This chain uses TRBV5-6 with TRBJ2-7, with D perhaps matching TRBD2 (6 bases). Germline V gives CDR1 SGHDT, CDR2 YYEEEE. The CDR3 is made up of 16 amino acids. Trimming took 3 bases from V and 6 from J, leaving 22 bases between them. CDR3 in DNA: TGTGCCAGCAGCTCCCTCTTAGCGGTAAGCCGCTCCGAGCAGTACTTC. Translation gives CASSSLLAVSRSEQYF.

This clone was counted a few times. The chain has TRBV19 and TRBJ2-7; TRBD2 aligns across 7 bases. Germline V gives CDR1 LNHDA, CDR2 SQIVND (reference sequence). The CDR3 length is 13 residues. The trim removed 6 bases at V and 5 bases at J, leaving 7 bases unmatched. The CDR3 reads CASRVAGSNEQYF. The CDR3 region has the DNA TGTGCCAGTAGAGTAGCGGGCTCTAACGAGCAGTACTTC.

There are a few counts of this clone. V usage is TRBV5-6 and J usage is TRBJ2-1; 7 bases align to TRBD2. The germline gives CDR1 SGHDT, CDR2 YYEEEE. The CDR3 is 15 amino acids. V lost 4 bases and J lost 8; bases outside the gene matches: 12. Here the CDR3 reads CASSQIAIRGDEQFF. CDR3 sequence (DNA): TGTGCCAGCAGCCAAATAGCGATACGGGGGGATGAGCAGTTCTTC. The variable domain in full, completed from reference TRBV5-6 and TRBJ2-1, reads DAGVTQSPTHLIKTRGQQVTLRCSPKSGHDTVSWYQQALGQGPQFIFQYYEEEERQRGNFPDRFSGHQFPNYSSELNVNALLLGDSALYLCASSQIAIRGDEQFFGPGTRLTVL.

This clone showed up just a few times. The CDR3 reads CATSRELLGSQETQYF. The CDR3 DNA follows: TGTGCCACCAGCAGAGAACTACTAGGGTCCCAAGAGACCCAGTACTTC. The chain recombines TRBV15 with TRBJ2-5, with a possible D match to TRBD2 (5 bases). V lost 0 bases, J lost 1 base, and 12 bases lay in between. The CDR3 is 16 amino acids. The germline gives CDR1 LNHNV, CDR2 YYDKDF (reference sequence).

The chain joins TRBV5-6 to TRBJ2-5; tentatively, D is TRBD2 (6 bases). Germline V gene lookup returns CDR1 SGHDT and CDR2 YYEEEE. Trimming took 2 bases from V and 5 from J, leaving 16 bases between them. The CDR3 has 15 residues. CDR3: CASSFGGFNAETQYF. Written as DNA, the CDR3 is TGTGCCAGCAGCTTCGGGGGATTCAATGCTGAGACCCAGTACTTC.

This chain links TRBV6-1 with TRBJ2-7; TRBD1 is a possible D gene (6 bases). The CDR3 is 12 amino acids. In germline, CDR1 is MNHNS, CDR2 SASEGT. With 6 bases removed from V and 0 bases from J, the gap between germline ends came to 6 bases. CDR3 nucleotides: TGTGCCAGCAGGGACAGCTCCTACGAGCAGTACTTC. Translating it yields CASRDSSYEQYF.

The rearrangement uses TRBV29-1 and TRBJ2-1, with TRBD2 identical over 15 bases. Germline CDR1 is SQVTM and CDR2 is ANQGSEA. This CDR3 contains 16 residues. The trim removed 0 bases at V and 10 bases at J, leaving 7 bases unmatched. The CDR3 nucleotides read TGCAGCGTTGAAGAGCCGGGACTAGCGGGAGGTGGCGAGCAGTTCTTC. It encodes CSVEEPGLAGGGEQFF.

In its sample, this clone was seen a few times. The CDR3 DNA sequence: TGTGCCTGGAGTCCTCTAGCGGGAAGGGTCGTGGAGCAGTTCTTC. As protein: CAWSPLAGRVVEQFF. This chain joins TRBV30 and TRBJ2-1; 9 bases match TRBD2. Trimming cost V 2 bases and J 10 bases; bases outside gene matches: 12. Germline assignment: CDR1 GTSNPN and CDR2 SVGIG (reference sequence). The CDR3 is 15 residues long.

V gene TRBV6-5 combines with J gene TRBJ2-7, with 7 bases that match TRBD2. V dropped 10 bases and J dropped 1; count of bases not matched to a gene: 10. The CDR3 runs 14 residues. Germline CDR1 MNHEY, CDR2 SVGAGI. CDR3 sequence: CATRRGRVSYEQYF. In DNA, the CDR3 is TGTGCCACCAGGCGGGGGAGAGTGTCCTACGAGCAGTACTTC.

This CDR3 is CASSLGQRETQYF. CDR3 in DNA: TGCGCCAGCAGCTTGGGCCAGAGGGAGACCCAGTACTTC. V is TRBV5-1 and J is TRBJ2-5, with D unresolved. Germline V CDR1 and CDR2: SGHRS, YFSETQ. Trimming took 0 bases from V and 5 from J, leaving 8 bases between them. This CDR3 comprises 13 residues.

Only a few counts were recorded for this clone. The CDR3 sequence: CASSPLLDTDTQYF. The CDR3, as DNA: TGTGCCAGCTCACCACTTCTAGATACAGATACGCAGTATTTT. The gene calls are TRBV18 and TRBJ2-3; D is undetermined. Germline CDR1 KGHSH, CDR2 LQKENI. The germline V and J ends were trimmed by 1 base and 3 bases, with 8 bases remaining between them. The CDR3 has 14 residues.

Only a few counts were recorded for this clone. V is TRBV4-2 and J is TRBJ1-6, with TRBD1 identical over 7 bases. This CDR3 has 15 amino acids. V trimming: 3 bases; J trimming: 7 bases; junction bases outside the gene matches: 6. Germline V CDR1 and CDR2: LGHNA, YNFKEQ. As DNA, the CDR3 is TGTGCCAGCAGCCAGAACGACAGGGTCAATTCACCCCTCCACTTT. Translating gives CASSQNDRVNSPLHF.

The chain is built from TRBV4-2 and TRBJ1-1; D is unclear. This CDR3 is 15 amino acids long. Germline V gene data show CDR1 as LGHNA and CDR2 as YNFKEQ. V lost 0 bases, J lost 10 bases, and 18 bases lay in between. The CDR3 sequence: CASSQDLSGPQGAFF. Written as DNA, the CDR3 is TGTGCCAGCAGCCAAGATTTGAGCGGTCCTCAAGGAGCTTTCTTT.

This clone was recorded a few times. The chain recombines TRBV6-1 with TRBJ1-2; D not resolved. The CDR3 is 13 amino acids. V lost 6 bases, J lost 0 bases, and 8 bases lay in between. CDR1 is MNHNS, CDR2 SASEGT, per germline. CDR3 sequence: CASRAVTNYGYTF. The DNA for the CDR3 is TGTGCCAGCAGGGCAGTCACTAACTATGGCTACACCTTC.

The rearrangement links TRBV5-4 to TRBJ2-3, with 13 nucleotides matching TRBD2. V was clipped by 4 bases and J by 2 bases; unmatched bases: 7. This CDR3 comprises 17 residues. Germline loops: CDR1 SGHNT, CDR2 YYREEE (reference sequence). The CDR3 DNA sequence: TGTGCCAGCAGCCCTGGACTAGCGGGAGCACCCACAGATACGCAGTATTTT. It yields the protein CASSPGLAGAPTDTQYF.

This sequence joins TRBV2 and TRBJ1-2; a weak D match, TRBD1 (6 bases). The CDR3 has 14 amino acids. Germline V lookup: CDR1 SNHLY, CDR2 FYNNEI. Trimming cost V 3 bases and J 2 bases, with 10 bases left between them. CDR3 DNA: TGTGCCAGCAGTGAGAGGGGGGGGAACTATGGCTACACCTTC. Translation gives CASSERGGNYGYTF. Filled out from reference TRBV2 and TRBJ1-2, the complete variable domain reads EPEVTQTPSHQVTQMGQEVILRCVPISNHLYFYWYRQILGQKVEFLVSFYNNEISEKSEIFDDQFSVERPDGSNFTLKIRSTKLEDSAMYFCASSERGGNYGYTFGSGTRLTVV.

This rearrangement joins TRBV30 to TRBJ2-5, with 15 bases aligning to TRBD2. CDR3 length equals 15 residues. Germline lookup yields CDR1 GTSNPN and CDR2 SVGIG (reference sequence). J gave up 5 bases and V 4 bases, and 5 bases lay outside the gene matches. The CDR3: CAWTQGLAGGETQYF. The DNA for the CDR3 is TGTGCCTGGACCCAAGGACTAGCGGGAGGGGAGACCCAGTACTTC. Using reference TRBV30 and TRBJ2-5 for the parts outside the CDR3, the full variable domain is SQTIHQWPATLVQPVGSPLSLECTVEGTSNPNLYWYRQAAGRGLQLLFYSVGIGQISSEVPQNLSASRPQDRQFILSSKKLLLSDSGFYLCAWTQGLAGGETQYFGPGTRLLVL.

The chain recombines TRBV5-1 with TRBJ2-7; 10 bases line up with TRBD2. Germline CDR1 SGHRS, CDR2 YFSETQ. The CDR3 runs to 14 residues. Trimming removed 1 base from V and 3 bases from J; junction bases left unmatched: 1. The CDR3 DNA reads TGCGCCAGCAGCTTGACTAGCGGGGACTACGAGCAGTACTTC. Translating gives CASSLTSGDYEQYF. The full variable domain, rest sourced from reference TRBV5-1 and TRBJ2-7, is KAGVTQTPRYLIKTRGQQVTLSCSPISGHRSVSWYQQTPGQGLQFLFEYFSETQRNKGNFPGRFSGRQFSNSRSEMNVSTLELGDSALYLCASSLTSGDYEQYFGPGTRLTVT.

This clone was counted a few times. This chain joins TRBV2 and TRBJ2-7; 8 bases map to TRBD1. With 9 bases clipped from V and 5 bases from J, the junction kept 9 bases outside the gene matches. This CDR3 spans 13 amino acids. Per germline, CDR1 SNHLY and CDR2 FYNNEI. The chain's CDR3 is CARGRTGHHEQYF. CDR3 coding DNA: TGTGCCAGGGGGCGGACAGGGCACCACGAGCAGTACTTC.

The V call is TRBV6-6, the J call TRBJ1-4, with a tentative D call TRBD1 (6 bases). This CDR3 has 16 residues. V gave up 6 bases and J gave up 6 bases, with 20 bases separating them. The germline gives CDR1 MNHNY, CDR2 SVGAGI (reference sequence). DNA of the CDR3: TGTGCCAGCAGAGACGCCAGGGGAGGGCGGGATGAAAAACTGTTTTTT. Translated, it gives CASRDARGGRDEKLFF.

V gene TRBV19 combines with J gene TRBJ2-2; TRBD1 matches at 8 bases. V lost 5 bases, J lost 8 bases, and 4 bases stayed unmatched. CDR1 LNHDA and CDR2 SQIVND come from the germline V gene (reference sequence). This CDR3 contains 13 residues. CDR3 sequence reads: CASSPDRAGELFF. The CDR3 DNA reads TGTGCCAGTAGTCCGGACAGGGCAGGGGAGCTGTTTTTT. The full variable domain, rest sourced from reference TRBV19 and TRBJ2-2, is DGGITQSPKYLFRKEGQNVTLSCEQNLNHDAMYWYRQDPGQGLRLIYYSQIVNDFQKGDIAEGYSVSREKKESFPLTVTSAQKNPTAFYLCASSPDRAGELFFGEGSRLTVL.

The rearrangement links TRBV19 to TRBJ2-7, with 10 bases lining up with TRBD2. Germline assignment: CDR1 LNHDA and CDR2 SQIVND (reference sequence). This CDR3 spans 15 amino acids. After removal of 9 bases from V and 3 bases from J, the junction contained 11 bases not matched to a gene. CDR3 sequence: CARFLAGGYFYEQYF. CDR3 nucleotide sequence: TGTGCCAGGTTCTTAGCGGGAGGCTACTTCTACGAGCAGTACTTC. Drawing the rest from reference TRBV19 and TRBJ2-7, the complete variable domain is DGGITQSPKYLFRKEGQNVTLSCEQNLNHDAMYWYRQDPGQGLRLIYYSQIVNDFQKGDIAEGYSVSREKKESFPLTVTSAQKNPTAFYLCARFLAGGYFYEQYFGPGTRLTVT.

This clone has only a few counts. The chain is built from TRBV9 and TRBJ1-2, with 8 bases lining up with TRBD1. The germline gives CDR1 SGDLS, CDR2 YYNGEE. The J segment lost 2 bases and the V segment lost 3 bases, leaving 3 bases of the junction unmatched. This CDR3 is 14 amino acids long. CDR3 sequence: CASSARTGNYGYTF. The CDR3 DNA sequence: TGTGCCAGCAGCGCCCGGACAGGGAACTATGGCTACACCTTC.

This clone occurred a few times. The J gene is TRBJ1-4, the V gene TRBV2; maybe TRBD1 (6 bases). V was clipped by 6 bases and J by 7 bases, with 15 bases between them. The germline V gene has CDR1 SNHLY and CDR2 FYNNEI. The CDR3 has 14 amino acids. The CDR3 spells CASSGTHLGEKLFF. The DNA for the CDR3 is TGTGCCAGCAGCGGGACACATTTGGGTGAAAAACTGTTTTTT.

In its sample, this clone was seen a few times. The chain employs TRBV29-1 and TRBJ1-2; D perhaps matches TRBD1 (5 bases). This CDR3 has 14 residues. V shed 8 bases and J shed 8 bases, with 24 bases lying between them. Germline values: CDR1 SQVTM, CDR2 ANQGSEA. CDR3 amino acids: CSSSRLTGGSGYTF. CDR3 coding DNA: TGCAGCTCCTCTCGCCTAACAGGTGGTAGCGGCTACACCTTC.